These T cell receptor beta chains were read from a single sample in a study of CD8+ T cells in alopecia areata. Measured with immunoSEQ multiplex PCR; TCRdb has only the in-frame clones, and not every one. The sample carries about 120,000 clones, approximately 49% recorded once. The starting material was CD8+ T cells sorted from blood, obtained at week 0. These receptors all stem from a human donor with alopecia areata. Each CDR3 is given with its conserved first and last residue. D genes are given only for firm matches. For some rows the clone size is stated as once, few or many, or as a class when expanded; others skip it.

d_call j_call clone_size v_call cdr3_nt cdr3_aa
TRBD1 TRBJ1-4 few TRBV7-8 TGTGCCAGCAGCTTAGTCCGGGACAGATCTTTTGAAAAACTGTTTTTT CASSLVRDRSFEKLFF
. TRBJ1-6 . TRBV4-2 TGTGCCAGCAGCCAGCGCAGAGGGGATTCACCCCTCCACTTT CASSQRRGDSPLHF
. TRBJ2-5 few TRBV2 TGTGCCAGCCACGCCCAGGAGACCCAGTACTTC CASHAQETQYF
. TRBJ1-6 . TRBV27 TGTGCCAGCAGTTTAGTGGGGGCTAATTCACCCCTCCACTTT CASSLVGANSPLHF
. TRBJ2-5 . TRBV5-1 TGCGCCAGCCAAGGAGAGCCGGGAGAGACCCAGTACTTC CASQGEPGETQYF
TRBD1 TRBJ2-1 . TRBV6-5 TGTGCCAGTGGGACAGCCCAGGGCAATGAGCAGTTCTTC CASGTAQGNEQFF
TRBD1 TRBJ1-5 . TRBV6-5 TGTGCCAGCAAACCGGGACAGGGGGTTCATCAGCCCCAGCATTTT CASKPGQGVHQPQHF
TRBD1 TRBJ2-7 . TRBV29-1 TGCAGCGTTGAAGATCCGCTTTTACAGGGGTGTCACTACGAGCAGTACTTC CSVEDPLLQGCHYEQYF
. TRBJ2-3 few TRBV4-3 TGCGCCAGCAGCCAAGGGCCTCCGCCTAGGGCAGATACGCAGTATTTT CASSQGPPPRADTQYF
TRBD2 TRBJ2-3 . TRBV5-4 TGTGCCAGCAGCCCAACTCGGGGTCAGCGGGGGGCAGATACGCAGTATTTT CASSPTRGQRGADTQYF
. TRBJ2-5 . TRBV27 TGTGCCAGCAGTTTCGTGGGGAACCAAGAGACCCAGTACTTC CASSFVGNQETQYF
TRBD1 TRBJ2-1 . TRBV13 TGTGCCAGCAGCTCCCCGGACAGGGGCTACAATGAGCAGTTCTTC CASSSPDRGYNEQFF
TRBD1 TRBJ1-1 . TRBV29-1 TGCAGCGTTGAAGATGGCAGGGGGGATGAAGCTTTCTTT CSVEDGRGDEAFF
. TRBJ2-3 . TRBV6-6 TGTGCCAGCAGTCCGGGGACTCGCCCGGGCACAGATACGCAGTATTTT CASSPGTRPGTDTQYF
. TRBJ2-5 . TRBV4-1 TGCGCCAGCAGCCAAGAGCCTCAGGCCAGGACCCAGTACTTC CASSQEPQARTQYF
TRBD2 TRBJ2-7 . TRBV2 TGTGCCAGCAAAGCGGGGGGGCCCTCCTACGAGCAGTACTTC CASKAGGPSYEQYF
. TRBJ1-2 . TRBV5-4 TGTGCCAGCAGCTTGTCTAATCTGGGCTACACCTTC CASSLSNLGYTF
. TRBJ1-1 . TRBV6-5 TGTGCCAGCAGTTTGACAGGCTACCTGGAAGCTTTCTTT CASSLTGYLEAFF
TRBD2 TRBJ2-7 . TRBV27 TGTGCCAGCAGTCCCCTCAGCGGGGGGAACGAGCAGTACTTC CASSPLSGGNEQYF
. TRBJ2-2 few TRBV30 TGTGCCTGGAGTGAACCGAACACCGGGGAGCTGTTTTTT CAWSEPNTGELFF
. TRBJ2-5 . TRBV5-1 TGCGCCAGCAGCTTGGTTGGTCGAGGGGCCCAAGAGACCCAGTACTTC CASSLVGRGAQETQYF
. TRBJ2-2 . TRBV27 TGTGCCAGCAGTTTGGTTTTGGCAGCCGGGGAGCTGTTTTTT CASSLVLAAGELFF
TRBD1 TRBJ2-7 . TRBV6-5 TGTGCCAGCAGGAGGGACAGCGTCTACGAGCAGTACTTC CASRRDSVYEQYF
. TRBJ2-7 . TRBV5-1 TGCGCCAGCAGAGTTAGCGCGACCTACGAGCAGTACTTC CASRVSATYEQYF
. TRBJ2-3 few TRBV7-2 TGTGCCAGCAGCTTAGAGGGGTTTAGCACAGATACGCAGTATTTT CASSLEGFSTDTQYF
. TRBJ2-2 . TRBV7-9 TGTGCCAGCAGCCTACCTTTACAGGGGAACACCGGGGAGCTGTTTTTT CASSLPLQGNTGELFF
. TRBJ2-5 . TRBV29-1 TGCAGCGTTGTGGTTGCTCCCGAGACCCAGTACTTC CSVVVAPETQYF
. TRBJ2-5 . TRBV11-2 TGTGCCAGCAGCTTAGTGGGCAGCCAAGAGACCCAGTACTTC CASSLVGSQETQYF
TRBD1 TRBJ2-3 . TRBV30 TGTGCCTGGAGGGACAGGGCGGAGGCAGATACGCAGTATTTT CAWRDRAEADTQYF
. TRBJ2-3 . TRBV15 TGTGCCACCAGCAGAGGCCGCGGGGCCACAGATACGCAGTATTTT CATSRGRGATDTQYF
TRBD2 TRBJ2-1 . TRBV6-1 TGTGCCAGCAGTGACCAAGCGGGGGGCACTTCGGAGGAGCAGTTCTTC CASSDQAGGTSEEQFF
TRBD1 TRBJ1-5 . TRBV6-5 TGTGCCAGCAGTTCCGAGACAGGGACTAATCAGCCCCAGCATTTT CASSSETGTNQPQHF
. TRBJ1-1 . TRBV27 TGTGCCAGCAGTCCTCCTGGCACTGAAGCTTTCTTT CASSPPGTEAFF
. TRBJ2-1 . TRBV27 TGTGCCAGCAGTTTGGGTATGGAGCAGTTCTTC CASSLGMEQFF
. TRBJ2-1 . TRBV30 TGTGCCTGGAGCCGGACGGAAGAGCAGTTCTTC CAWSRTEEQFF
TRBD1 TRBJ2-1 . TRBV10-3 TGTGCCATCAGTGAGCAACAGGGGGGTACGTCCTACAATGAGCAGTTCTTC CAISEQQGGTSYNEQFF
. TRBJ2-2 . TRBV4-1 TGCGCCAGCAGCCAAGTCGCGAGAACCGGGGAGCTGTTTTTT CASSQVARTGELFF
. TRBJ1-2 . TRBV15 TGTGCCACCAGCAGAGATCGATCCGGGATTAGTTATGGCTACACCTTC CATSRDRSGISYGYTF
. TRBJ1-2 once TRBV6-5 TGTGCCAGCAGTTACGCCGACACCTCTAACTATGGCTACACCTTC CASSYADTSNYGYTF
. TRBJ2-7 . TRBV11-2 TGTGCCAGCAGCCTAGGCAGGGAGCAGTACTTC CASSLGREQYF
. TRBJ2-1 few TRBV11-2 TGTGCCAGCAGCTTAGACGCAGGGTATGAGCAGTTCTTC CASSLDAGYEQFF
TRBD2 TRBJ2-3 . TRBV5-6 TGTGCCAGCACCCTGGGACTAGCGGTCACAGATACGCAGTATTTT CASTLGLAVTDTQYF
TRBD1 TRBJ1-2 few TRBV6-5 TGTGCCAGCAGTTACCGACAGGGTGGTGGCTACACCTTC CASSYRQGGGYTF
TRBD1 TRBJ2-2 few TRBV7-9 TGTGCCAGCAGCCCCAGGACAGGGGTCGACGGGGAGCTGTTTTTT CASSPRTGVDGELFF
. TRBJ2-1 few TRBV2 TGTGCCGACCGGTGGGGACACAATGAGCAGTTCTTC CADRWGHNEQFF
. TRBJ1-4 few TRBV29-1 TGCAGCGTGGTAATGGATTCTAATGAAAAACTGTTTTTT CSVVMDSNEKLFF
TRBD1 TRBJ2-7 many TRBV15 TGTGCCACCAGCTCGAGGACCGGGACAGGGGGCTACGAGCAGTACTTC CATSSRTGTGGYEQYF
TRBD1 TRBJ2-1 few TRBV30 TGTGCCGGAACAGGGGGCAATGAGCAGTTCTTC CAGTGGNEQFF
. TRBJ1-1 . TRBV18 TGTGCCAGCTCACCCCCCGACAGGAACACTGAAGCTTTCTTT CASSPPDRNTEAFF
TRBD2 TRBJ2-5 . TRBV5-5 TGTGCCAGCAGCTTGTGGGGGGGAGAGACCCAGTACTTC CASSLWGGETQYF
TRBD1 TRBJ2-7 . TRBV18 TGTGCCAGCTCATCAGACAGGGACTCCTACGAGCAGTACTTC CASSSDRDSYEQYF
. TRBJ2-3 few TRBV30 TGTGCCTGGAGTGTGGATAGCACAGATACGCAGTATTTT CAWSVDSTDTQYF
. TRBJ2-7 . TRBV13 TGTGCCAGCAGCTCCGATCCGCGGTACGAGCAGTACTTC CASSSDPRYEQYF